This T cell receptor beta chain stems from a study of cytomegalovirus exposure and HLA in healthy donors. Study information: Early released data comprised around 79 million unique TCRs from HLA-typed donors.

General study results and limits: A list of about 180 TCR beta chains associated with cytomegalovirus was given. Earlier analysis yielded a pattern in which most TCR beta V segments were productive about 90% or about 30% of the time.

It was with 60 Vbeta and 13 Jbeta primers that the PCR ran. Clones were read by immunoSEQ multiplex PCR, and TCRdb kept only the in-frame ones, dropping some. Of approximately 140,000 clones in the sample, around 84% were seen once. Donors in the study were healthy people who gave bone marrow. This clone turned up a few times. Antigen specificity is unknown. Germline V lookup: CDR1 SGHDN, CDR2 FVKESK. CDR3 length: 20 amino acids. V gave up 9 bases and J gave up 0 bases; unmatched junction bases: 24. The gene calls are TRBV14 and TRBJ1-1, with 8 bases lining up with TRBD1. The specimen sequenced was PBMCs. The sequence derives from a man aged 40-49 years in good health and CMV-seropositive. The CDR3 is CARTGQGSEGSYPMNTEAFF. The CDR3 DNA reads as TGTGCCAGAACCGGACAGGGATCGGAGGGATCCTACCCAATGAACACTGAAGCTTTCTTT.